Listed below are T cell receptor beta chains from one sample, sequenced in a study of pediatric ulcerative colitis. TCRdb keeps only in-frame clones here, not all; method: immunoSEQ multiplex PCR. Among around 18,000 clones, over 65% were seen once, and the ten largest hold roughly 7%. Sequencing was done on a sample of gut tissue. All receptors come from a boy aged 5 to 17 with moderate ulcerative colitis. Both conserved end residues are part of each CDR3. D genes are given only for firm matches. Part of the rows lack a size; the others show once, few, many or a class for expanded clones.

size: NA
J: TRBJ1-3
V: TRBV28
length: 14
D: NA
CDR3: CASTPDRSGNTIYF
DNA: TGTGCCAGCACCCCGGACAGATCGGGAAACACCATATATTTT

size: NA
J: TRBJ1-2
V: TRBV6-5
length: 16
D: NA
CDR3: CASSYSKFSGLHGYTF
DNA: TGTGCCAGCAGTTACTCGAAGTTTTCAGGGTTGCATGGCTACACCTTC

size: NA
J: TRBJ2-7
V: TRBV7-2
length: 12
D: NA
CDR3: CASSLGVHEQYF
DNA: TGTGCCAGCAGCTTAGGGGTGCACGAGCAGTACTTC

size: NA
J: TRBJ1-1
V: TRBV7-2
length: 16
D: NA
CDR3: CASSLLGRLGNTEAFF
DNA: TGTGCCAGCAGCCTACTAGGGAGGTTGGGGAACACTGAAGCTTTCTTT

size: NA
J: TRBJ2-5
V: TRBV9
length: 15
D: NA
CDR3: CASSVGVRVGETQYF
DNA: TGTGCCAGCAGCGTAGGTGTCAGGGTGGGGGAGACCCAGTACTTC

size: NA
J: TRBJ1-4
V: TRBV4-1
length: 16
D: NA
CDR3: CASSQELRAGVEKLFF
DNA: TGCGCCAGCAGCCAAGAATTAAGAGCTGGGGTAGAAAAACTGTTTTTT

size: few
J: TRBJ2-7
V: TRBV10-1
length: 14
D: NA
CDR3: CASSSTSVPNEQYF
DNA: TGCGCCAGCAGTTCTACTTCCGTTCCTAACGAGCAGTACTTC

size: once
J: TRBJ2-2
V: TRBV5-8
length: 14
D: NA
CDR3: CASSLAGITGELFF
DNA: TGTGCCAGCAGCTTGGCCGGTATCACCGGGGAGCTGTTTTTT

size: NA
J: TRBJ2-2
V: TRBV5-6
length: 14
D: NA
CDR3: CASGIGEGTGELFF
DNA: TGTGCCAGCGGTATCGGGGAAGGAACCGGGGAGCTGTTTTTT

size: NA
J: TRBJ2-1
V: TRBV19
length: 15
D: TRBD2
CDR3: CASSIAAGGGNEQFF
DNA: TGTGCCAGTAGTATAGCAGCGGGAGGTGGTAATGAGCAGTTCTTC

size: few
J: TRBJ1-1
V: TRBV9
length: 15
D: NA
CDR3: CASSNRGGGNTEAFF
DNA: TGTGCCAGCAGCAATCGTGGGGGTGGGAACACTGAAGCTTTCTTT

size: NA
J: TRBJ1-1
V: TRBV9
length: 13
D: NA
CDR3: CASSVALGDEAFF
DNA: TGTGCCAGCAGCGTAGCTCTGGGGGATGAAGCTTTCTTT

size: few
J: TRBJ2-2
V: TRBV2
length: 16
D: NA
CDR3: CASSEVRLSNTGELFF
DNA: TGTGCCAGCAGTGAAGTGCGACTCTCGAACACCGGGGAGCTGTTTTTT

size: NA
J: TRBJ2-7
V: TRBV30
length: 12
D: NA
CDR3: CAWRHTGTASYF
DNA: TGTGCCTGGAGGCATACAGGTACTGCATCGTACTTC

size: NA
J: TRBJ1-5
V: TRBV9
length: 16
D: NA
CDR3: CASSVATEDSNQPQHF
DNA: TGTGCCAGCAGCGTAGCTACGGAGGATAGCAATCAGCCCCAGCATTTT

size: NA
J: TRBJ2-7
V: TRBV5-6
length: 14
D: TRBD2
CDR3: CASSERDFSYEQYF
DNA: TGTGCCAGCAGCGAGCGGGATTTCAGCTACGAGCAGTACTTC

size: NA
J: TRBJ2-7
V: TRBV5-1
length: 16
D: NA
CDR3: CASSNIGKTLVYEQYF
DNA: TGCGCCAGCAGCAATATCGGGAAGACCTTGGTTTACGAGCAGTACTTC

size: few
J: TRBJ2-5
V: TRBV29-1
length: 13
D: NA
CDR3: CSVDRGSLETQYF
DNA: TGCAGCGTTGACAGGGGATCGTTAGAGACCCAGTACTTC

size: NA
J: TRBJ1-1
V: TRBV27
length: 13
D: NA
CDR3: CASSTHLNTEAFF
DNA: TGTGCCAGCAGTACTCACTTAAACACTGAAGCTTTCTTT

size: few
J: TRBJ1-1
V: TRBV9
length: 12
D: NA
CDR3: CASSGWNTEAFF
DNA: TGTGCCAGCAGTGGTTGGAACACTGAAGCTTTCTTT

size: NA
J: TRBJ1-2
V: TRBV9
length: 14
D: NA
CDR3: CASSVTGRNYGYTF
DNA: TGTGCCAGCAGCGTAACGGGTAGAAACTATGGCTACACCTTC

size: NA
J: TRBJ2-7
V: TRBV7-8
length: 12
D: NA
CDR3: CASTHRDAEQYF
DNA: TGTGCCAGCACCCACAGGGACGCCGAGCAGTACTTC

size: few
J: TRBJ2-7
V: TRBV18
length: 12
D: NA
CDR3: CASSLERWEQYF
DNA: TGTGCCAGCTCACTAGAGCGCTGGGAGCAGTACTTC

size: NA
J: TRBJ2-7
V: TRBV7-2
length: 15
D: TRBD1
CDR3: CASSLKRTGRNEQYF
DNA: TGTGCCAGCAGCTTAAAAAGGACAGGGCGAAACGAGCAGTACTTC

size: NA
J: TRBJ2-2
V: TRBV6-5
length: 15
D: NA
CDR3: CASRRHGTNTGELFF
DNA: TGTGCCAGCAGAAGACACGGAACTAACACCGGGGAGCTGTTTTTT

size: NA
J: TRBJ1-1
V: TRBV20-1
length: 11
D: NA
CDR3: CSASGRAEAFF
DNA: TGCAGTGCTAGCGGCAGGGCTGAAGCTTTCTTT

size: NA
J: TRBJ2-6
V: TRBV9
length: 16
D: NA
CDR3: CASSQGTKSGANVLTF
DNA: TGTGCCAGCAGTCAGGGGACGAAATCTGGGGCCAACGTCCTGACTTTC

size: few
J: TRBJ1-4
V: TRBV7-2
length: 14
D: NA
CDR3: CASKMTTGREKLFF
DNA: TGTGCCAGCAAGATGACCACGGGACGTGAAAAACTGTTTTTT

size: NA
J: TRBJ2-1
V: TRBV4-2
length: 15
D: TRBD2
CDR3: CASSQPGLANNEQFF
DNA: TGTGCCAGCAGCCAGCCGGGACTAGCGAACAATGAGCAGTTCTTC

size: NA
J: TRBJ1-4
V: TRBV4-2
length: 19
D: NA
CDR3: CASSQDTSRGGSRNEKLFF
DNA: TGTGCCAGCAGCCAAGACACAAGTAGAGGGGGTAGTAGAAATGAAAAACTGTTTTTT

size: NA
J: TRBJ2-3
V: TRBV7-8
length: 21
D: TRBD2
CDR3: CASSLSFIVWDGGGGEDTQYF
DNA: TGTGCCAGCAGCCTCTCTTTTATAGTCTGGGACGGCGGGGGGGGTGAAGATACGCAGTATTTT

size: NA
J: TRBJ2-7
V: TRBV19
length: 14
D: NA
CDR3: CASSIYAGPYEQYF
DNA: TGTGCCAGTAGTATATATGCTGGGCCCTACGAGCAGTACTTC

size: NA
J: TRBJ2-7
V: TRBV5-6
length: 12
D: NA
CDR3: CASSFWAYEQYF
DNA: TGTGCCAGCAGCTTCTGGGCTTACGAGCAGTACTTC

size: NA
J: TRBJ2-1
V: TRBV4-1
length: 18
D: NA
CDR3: CASSQDLGIAPRANEQFF
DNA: TGCGCCAGCAGCCAAGATTTGGGGATAGCGCCAAGGGCCAATGAGCAGTTCTTC

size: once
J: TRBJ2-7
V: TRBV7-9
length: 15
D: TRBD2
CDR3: CASSPQWREGYEQYF
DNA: TGTGCCAGCAGCCCCCAGTGGCGGGAGGGCTACGAGCAGTACTTC

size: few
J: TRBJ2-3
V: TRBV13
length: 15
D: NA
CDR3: CASRGHGVKRGTQYF
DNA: TGTGCCAGCAGGGGACATGGGGTCAAGCGAGGTACGCAGTATTTT

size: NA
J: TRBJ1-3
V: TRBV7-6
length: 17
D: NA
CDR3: CASSLEGGVCGENTIYF
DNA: TGTGCCAGCAGCTTAGAGGGGGGTGTCTGTGGGGAAAACACCATATATTTT

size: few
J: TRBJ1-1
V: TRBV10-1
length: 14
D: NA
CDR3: CASSAVRVNTEAFF
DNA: TGCGCCAGCAGTGCAGTCCGAGTGAACACTGAAGCTTTCTTT

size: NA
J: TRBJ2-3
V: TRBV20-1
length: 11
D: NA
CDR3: CSAWRGTVEYF
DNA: TGCAGTGCCTGGCGGGGTACAGTGGAATATTTT

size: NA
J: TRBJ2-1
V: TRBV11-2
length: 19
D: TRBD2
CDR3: CASSLDPWGTSGRSDEQFF
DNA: TGTGCCAGCAGCTTAGATCCTTGGGGGACTAGCGGGAGAAGCGATGAGCAGTTCTTC

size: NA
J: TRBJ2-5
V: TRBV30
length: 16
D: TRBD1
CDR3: CAWSAQRDRPLETQYF
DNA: TGTGCCTGGAGTGCACAAAGGGACAGGCCCTTGGAGACCCAGTACTTC

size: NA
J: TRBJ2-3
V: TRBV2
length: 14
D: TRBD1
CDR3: CATGTGGSEDTQYF
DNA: TGTGCCACTGGGACAGGGGGTTCAGAGGATACGCAGTATTTT

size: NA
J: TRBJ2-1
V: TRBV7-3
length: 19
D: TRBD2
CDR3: CASSPAAGLAGAAYNEQFF
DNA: TGTGCCAGCAGCCCCGCCGCTGGACTAGCGGGAGCCGCCTACAATGAGCAGTTCTTC

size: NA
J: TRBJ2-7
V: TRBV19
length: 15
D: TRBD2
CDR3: CASSIGGRGTYEQYF
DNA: TGTGCCAGTAGTATAGGCGGGAGAGGGACCTACGAGCAGTACTTC

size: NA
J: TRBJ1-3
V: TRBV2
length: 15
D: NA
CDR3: CASSYGTSSGNTIYF
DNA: TGTGCCAGCAGTTATGGCACGAGCTCTGGAAACACCATATATTTT

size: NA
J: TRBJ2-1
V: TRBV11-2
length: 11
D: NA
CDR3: CASSRLNEQFF
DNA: TGTGCCAGCAGCCGATTAAATGAGCAGTTCTTC

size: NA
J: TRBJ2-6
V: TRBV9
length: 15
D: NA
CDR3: CASSVSSSGANVLTF
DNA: TGTGCCAGCAGCGTATCGAGCTCTGGGGCCAACGTCCTGACTTTC

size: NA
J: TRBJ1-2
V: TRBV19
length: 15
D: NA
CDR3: CASTALLGGSYGYTF
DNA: TGTGCCAGTACCGCCCTCCTGGGGGGTTCCTATGGCTACACCTTC

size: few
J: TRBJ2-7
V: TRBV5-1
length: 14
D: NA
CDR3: CASSLGQLPYEQYF
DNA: TGCGCCAGCAGCTTGGGACAGCTCCCCTACGAGCAGTACTTC

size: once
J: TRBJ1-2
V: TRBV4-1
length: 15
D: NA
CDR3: CASSQEKTGIYGYTF
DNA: TGCGCCAGCAGCCAAGAGAAGACCGGAATTTATGGCTACACCTTC